The source of this T cell receptor beta chain is a study of PD-1 blockade in classical Hodgkin lymphoma. Turning to this clone: What it binds is not known.

Study results and limitations: As was reported, newly diagnosed patients showed lower baseline TCR diversity than healthy donors did. Some patients started nivolumab under 1 year after ASCT, and they were excluded. Although disease activity or prior therapy may be involved, causes of the repertoire differences remain undefined.

In every patient, relapse followed autologous stem cell transplantation, while exposure to brentuximab vedotin differed. Responses achieved at best were complete response, partial response or progressive disease. The CDR3 runs 15 residues. The germline CDR1 and CDR2 sequences are GTSNPN and SVGIG (reference sequence). V was trimmed by 0 bases and J by 4 bases, leaving 13 bases between them. Generated by immunoSEQ multiplex PCR, the TCRdb table keeps only in-frame clones and is missing some. Of tens of thousands of clones detected, about 70% appear once; the ten largest clones hold around 4%. The source material was peripheral blood mononuclear cells (PBMCs), sampled before the second cycle of nivolumab. The sequence derives from a human donor with classical Hodgkin lymphoma. V and J are TRBV30 and TRBJ1-5, with a weak D call TRBD1 (5 bases). CDR3 sequence reads: CAWSVQGARNQPQHF. The CDR3 nucleotides read TGTGCCTGGAGTGTACAAGGGGCGAGGAATCAGCCCCAGCATTTT.